Shown below are 26 T cell receptor beta chains from a single sample sequenced in a study of shared clonotypes between healthy human individuals. Sequencing used immunoSEQ multiplex PCR; TCRdb keeps in-frame clones, though not all of them. This sample has around 2.3 million clones, with under 97% found just once. Source material: naive CD4+ T cells sorted from blood. The subset is: CD45RA+ positively selected. The receptors derive from a man younger than 35 in good health.

J is TRBJ1-3 and V is TRBV30; D not resolved. The V gene's germline CDR1 is GTSNPN and CDR2 SVGIG (reference sequence). V gave up 4 bases and J gave up 0 bases, with 13 bases separating them. This CDR3 comprises 15 residues. CDR3 bases: TGTGCCTGGACCGAGCGGGGAACCTCTGGAAACACCATATATTTT. Protein: CAWTERGTSGNTIYF.

The chain couples TRBV5-5 to TRBJ1-6, with D possibly being TRBD1 (5 bases). The CDR3 totals 16 residues. CDR1 is SGHKS, CDR2 YYEKEE, per germline (reference sequence). Trimming shortened V by 2 bases and J by 1 base, and 10 bases separated the two germline ends. In DNA form, the CDR3 reads TGTGCCAGCAGCTTTTCGGGGGGGTCCTATAATTCACCCCTCCACTTT. This gives the protein CASSFSGGSYNSPLHF.

The genes are TRBV28 and TRBJ2-2; D possibly corresponds to TRBD1 (7 bases). Trimming removed 7 bases at V and 6 bases at J, with 21 bases between. Per germline, CDR1 MDHEN and CDR2 SYDVKM. The CDR3 consists of 16 residues. The CDR3 sequence: CASKVNLQGGPGELFF. CDR3 nucleotides: TGTGCCAGCAAGGTGAACCTGCAGGGGGGACCCGGGGAGCTGTTTTTT. Using reference TRBV28 and TRBJ2-2 for the parts outside the CDR3, the full variable domain is DVKVTQSSRYLVKRTGEKVFLECVQDMDHENMFWYRQDPGLGLRLIYFSYDVKMKEKGDIPEGYSVSREKKERFSLILESASTNQTSMYLCASKVNLQGGPGELFFGEGSRLTVL.

CDR3 coding DNA: TGTGCCATCAGTGGGGCAGGTGAGGATCAGCCCCAGCATTTT. Translating it yields CAISGAGEDQPQHF. V gene TRBV10-3 combines with J gene TRBJ1-5; D call uncertain. Trimming took 4 bases from V and 5 from J, leaving 12 bases between them. The CDR3 consists of 14 residues. Germline-derived CDR1 and CDR2 are ENHRY and SYGVKD.

The CDR3: CASSTPGTAPYEQYF. The CDR3 DNA follows: TGTGCCAGCAGCACCCCCGGGACAGCCCCCTACGAGCAGTACTTC. The chain couples TRBV7-2 to TRBJ2-7; 7 nucleotides agree with TRBD1. The CDR3 is 15 residues long. V trimming: 5 bases; J trimming: 2 bases; junction bases outside the gene matches: 9. Per germline, CDR1 SGHTA and CDR2 FQGNSA.

The gene calls are TRBV6-1 and TRBJ1-1, with D possibly being TRBD1 (5 bases). Germline values: CDR1 MNHNS, CDR2 SASEGT. Trimming stripped 3 bases from V and 3 bases from J, with 11 bases between. The CDR3 totals 14 residues. CDR3 region: CASSETWGDTEAFF. CDR3 bases: TGTGCCAGCAGTGAGACTTGGGGGGACACTGAAGCTTTCTTT.

This chain uses TRBV7-9 with TRBJ2-3; no firm D call. The CDR3 contains 14 residues. From germline, CDR1 is SEHNR and CDR2 FQNEAQ (reference sequence). V was pared by 5 bases and J by 2 bases, with 11 bases between. As DNA, the CDR3 is TGTGCCAGCAGCAAAGGACGGCTCACAGATACGCAGTATTTT. Translated, it gives CASSKGRLTDTQYF.

This chain links TRBV6-1 with TRBJ1-6; D is unclear. Germline V CDR1 and CDR2: MNHNS, SASEGT. The ends were cut back, 8 bases at V and 4 bases at J, with 9 bases in the middle. This CDR3 has 13 amino acids. The CDR3 nucleotides read TGTGCCAGCGGAAATCTGTATAATTCACCCCTCCACTTT. Its protein product is CASGNLYNSPLHF.

This clone was detected once. The chain joins TRBV18 to TRBJ1-1; D perhaps matches TRBD1 (5 bases). The V end was cut by 3 bases, the J end by 3 bases, with 14 bases between. The CDR3 has 15 residues. CDR1 and CDR2 (germline): KGHSH, LQKENI. In nucleotides, the CDR3 is TGTGCCAGCTCACCCTCCCGCAGGGACGACACTGAAGCTTTCTTT. Translation gives CASSPSRRDDTEAFF.

DNA for the CDR3: TGTGCCAGCAGCTCGCCAAGCGGCCCCGGGGACACTGAAGCTTTCTTT. The encoded protein is CASSSPSGPGDTEAFF. V gene TRBV11-3 combines with J gene TRBJ1-1; D ambiguous. V dropped 4 bases and J dropped 3 bases, with 18 bases sitting between them. The CDR3 runs to 16 residues. Germline lookup yields CDR1 SGHNT and CDR2 YENEEA.

This sequence joins TRBV28 and TRBJ2-7; no clear D. Germline V gene sequence: CDR1 MDHEN, CDR2 SYDVKM. Trimming took 7 bases from V and 0 from J, leaving 7 bases between them. CDR3 length equals 12 residues. The CDR3 bases are TGTGCCAGCAAGGGTCTCTCCTACGAGCAGTACTTC. Amino acids: CASKGLSYEQYF.

The chain has TRBV30 and TRBJ1-5; possible D gene TRBD1, 5 bases. This CDR3 has 18 residues. V gave up 3 bases and J gave up 1 base, with 22 bases separating them. Germline CDR1 and CDR2: GTSNPN and SVGIG (reference sequence). This CDR3 is CAWSPGWGDSASNQPQHF. In DNA, the CDR3 is TGTGCCTGGAGCCCAGGGTGGGGTGATAGTGCGAGCAATCAGCCCCAGCATTTT.

The gene calls are TRBV11-2 and TRBJ2-7; the D gene could be TRBD1 or TRBD2 (5 bases each). Germline values: CDR1 SGHAT, CDR2 FQNNGV. Trimming took off 5 bases at V and 4 bases at J, with 15 bases between the two ends. This CDR3 has 14 residues. The CDR3 DNA reads as TGTGCCAGCAGCCCCATCCGGGGACGATACGAGCAGTACTTC. This translates into CASSPIRGRYEQYF.

The chain's CDR3 is CAISYLPGQGADEQYF. The CDR3 nucleotides are TGTGCCATCAGTTATCTCCCTGGACAGGGGGCGGACGAGCAGTACTTC. The J gene is TRBJ2-7, the V gene TRBV10-3; 11 nucleotides align to TRBD1. Germline trimming cut 5 bases from V and 5 bases from J; bases unmatched to any gene: 11. Germline-derived CDR1 and CDR2 are ENHRY and SYGVKD. The CDR3 length is 16 residues.

CDR3 DNA: TGTGCCCACCGACAGGGGATGAACACTGAAGCTTTCTTT. Protein: CAHRQGMNTEAFF. The rearrangement links TRBV10-3 to TRBJ1-1; 8 bases are shared with TRBD1. V shed 11 bases and J 0 bases; nucleotides not matched to a gene: 5. Germline CDR1 and CDR2: ENHRY and SYGVKD. This CDR3 region has 13 residues.

This chain links TRBV2 with TRBJ2-3; D is unclear. There are 12 residues in the CDR3. V lost 1 base, J lost 11 bases, and 10 bases lay in between. Germline V gene data show CDR1 as SNHLY and CDR2 as FYNNEI. In nucleotides, the CDR3 is TGTGCCAGCAGTGAAGGACTCACCCGGCAGTATTTT. It yields the protein CASSEGLTRQYF.

The chain has TRBV7-6 and TRBJ1-4; possible D gene TRBD1, 5 bases. Germline CDR1 SGHVS, CDR2 FNYEAQ. The ends were cut back, 6 bases at V and 0 bases at J, with 8 bases in the middle. This CDR3 has 14 residues. The CDR3, as DNA: TGTGCCAGCAGGGCGGACACAACTAATGAAAAACTGTTTTTT. Its translation: CASRADTTNEKLFF.

V gene TRBV19 combines with J gene TRBJ2-7; D assignment may be TRBD1 or TRBD2 (5 bases each). The germline V gene has CDR1 LNHDA and CDR2 SQIVND (reference sequence). The CDR3 runs to 12 residues. Trimming removed 9 bases from V and 1 base from J, with 10 bases in between. The CDR3 protein is CASRDGSYEQYF. CDR3 nucleotide sequence: TGTGCCAGCCGGGACGGTTCCTACGAGCAGTACTTC.

This chain uses TRBV11-3 with TRBJ2-1; D possibly uses TRBD1 or TRBD2 (5 bases each). The CDR3 is 13 residues long. Looked up from germline, CDR1 is SGHNT and CDR2 is YENEEA. The V gene lost 2 bases and the J gene lost 7 bases, with 9 bases spanning the gap. The CDR3 protein is CASSLRWGNEQFF. DNA of the CDR3: TGTGCCAGCAGCTTAAGGTGGGGGAATGAGCAGTTCTTC.

This sequence joins TRBV28 and TRBJ1-2, with D perhaps TRBD1 (5 bases). The V gene lost 3 bases and the J gene lost 0 bases, with 8 bases spanning the gap. From germline, CDR1 is MDHEN and CDR2 SYDVKM. CDR3 length: 14 residues. CDR3 protein: CASSLRQSNYGYTF. For the CDR3, the DNA is TGTGCCAGCAGTTTGCGACAGTCTAACTATGGCTACACCTTC.

The chain links TRBV7-2 to TRBJ2-1, with unresolved D. The CDR3 spans 15 residues. Germline V gene sequence: CDR1 SGHTA, CDR2 FQGNSA. Trimming stripped 1 base from V and 8 bases from J, with 15 bases between. The CDR3 DNA reads TGTGCCAGCAGCTTAGGTTATGCGAACTCCGATGAGCAGTTCTTC. This sequence encodes CASSLGYANSDEQFF.

The V call is TRBV6-1, the J call TRBJ1-1; TRBD1 matches at 9 bases. CDR1 and CDR2 (germline): MNHNS, SASEGT. The V segment lost 7 bases and the J segment 1 base; nucleotides outside the gene matches: 4. The CDR3 extends over 14 amino acids. Here the CDR3 reads CASTPQGANTEAFF. DNA of the CDR3: TGTGCCAGCACACCACAGGGGGCGAACACTGAAGCTTTCTTT.

The chain uses TRBV10-1 and TRBJ1-2; D gene ambiguous. Germline V gives CDR1 WNHNN, CDR2 SYGVQD (reference sequence). The CDR3 is made up of 13 amino acids. V gave up 2 bases and J gave up 4 bases, with 8 bases separating them. The CDR3 spells CASSETAFYGYTF. The CDR3 DNA follows: TGCGCCAGCAGTGAGACAGCCTTCTATGGCTACACCTTC.

J is TRBJ2-1 and V is TRBV19; the match to TRBD1 covers 8 bases. The V segment lost 6 bases and the J segment 8 bases; nucleotides outside the gene matches: 15. The CDR3 sequence is 16 residues long. Germline CDR1 and CDR2: LNHDA and SQIVND (reference sequence). The CDR3 is CASRNPGGAFSDEQFF. CDR3 coding DNA: TGTGCCAGTAGAAACCCAGGGGGCGCGTTTAGCGATGAGCAGTTCTTC.

The chain employs TRBV18 and TRBJ2-2; 7 nucleotides match TRBD1. The CDR3 consists of 15 residues. V dropped 8 bases and J dropped 1; count of bases not matched to a gene: 7. Germline V CDR1 and CDR2: KGHSH, LQKENI. DNA of the CDR3: TGTGCCAGCGCTTCCGGGACAGTGAACACCGGGGAGCTGTTTTTT. Amino acids: CASASGTVNTGELFF.

The chain combines TRBV7-9 with TRBJ2-1; maybe TRBD1 (5 bases). The CDR3 is made up of 17 amino acids. Germline CDR1 SEHNR, CDR2 FQNEAQ (reference sequence). The V end lost 3 bases, the J end lost 11 bases, and 26 bases lay between the germline ends. This CDR3 reads CASSLGSGQGRPNQQFF. The CDR3, as DNA: TGTGCCAGCAGCTTGGGCTCCGGGCAGGGTAGGCCTAATCAGCAGTTCTTC.